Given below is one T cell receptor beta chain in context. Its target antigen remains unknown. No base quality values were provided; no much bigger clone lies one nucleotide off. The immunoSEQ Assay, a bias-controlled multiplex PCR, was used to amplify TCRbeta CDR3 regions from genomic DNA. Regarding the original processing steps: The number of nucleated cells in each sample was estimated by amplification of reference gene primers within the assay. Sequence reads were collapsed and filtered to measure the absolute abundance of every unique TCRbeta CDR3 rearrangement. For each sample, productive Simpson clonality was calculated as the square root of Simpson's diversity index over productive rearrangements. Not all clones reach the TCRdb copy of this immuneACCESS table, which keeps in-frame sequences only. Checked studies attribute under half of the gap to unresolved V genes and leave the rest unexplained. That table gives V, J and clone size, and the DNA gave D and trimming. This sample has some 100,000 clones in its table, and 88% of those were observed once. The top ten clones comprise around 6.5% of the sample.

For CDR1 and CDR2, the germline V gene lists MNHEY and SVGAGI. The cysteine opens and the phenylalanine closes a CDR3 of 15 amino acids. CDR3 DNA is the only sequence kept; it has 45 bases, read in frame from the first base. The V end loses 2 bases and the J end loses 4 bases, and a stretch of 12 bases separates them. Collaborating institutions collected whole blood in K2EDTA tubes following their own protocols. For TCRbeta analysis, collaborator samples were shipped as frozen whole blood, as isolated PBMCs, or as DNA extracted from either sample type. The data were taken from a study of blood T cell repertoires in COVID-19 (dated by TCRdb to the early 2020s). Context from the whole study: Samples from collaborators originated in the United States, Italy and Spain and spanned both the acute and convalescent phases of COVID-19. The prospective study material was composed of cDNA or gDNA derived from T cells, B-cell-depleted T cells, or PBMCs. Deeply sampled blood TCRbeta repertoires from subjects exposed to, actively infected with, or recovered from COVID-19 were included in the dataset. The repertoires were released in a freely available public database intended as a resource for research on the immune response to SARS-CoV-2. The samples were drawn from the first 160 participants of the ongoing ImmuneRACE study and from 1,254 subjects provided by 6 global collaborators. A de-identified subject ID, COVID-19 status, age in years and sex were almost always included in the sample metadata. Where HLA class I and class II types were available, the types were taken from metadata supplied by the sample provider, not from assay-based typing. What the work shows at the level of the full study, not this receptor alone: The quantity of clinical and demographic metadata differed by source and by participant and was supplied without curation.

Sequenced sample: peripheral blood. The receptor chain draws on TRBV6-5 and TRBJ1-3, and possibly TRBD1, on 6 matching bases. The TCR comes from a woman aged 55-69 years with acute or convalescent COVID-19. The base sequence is TGTGCCAGCAGTTACGCCAGGGGTAGGGGAAACACCATATATTTT. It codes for CASSYARGRGNTIYF.